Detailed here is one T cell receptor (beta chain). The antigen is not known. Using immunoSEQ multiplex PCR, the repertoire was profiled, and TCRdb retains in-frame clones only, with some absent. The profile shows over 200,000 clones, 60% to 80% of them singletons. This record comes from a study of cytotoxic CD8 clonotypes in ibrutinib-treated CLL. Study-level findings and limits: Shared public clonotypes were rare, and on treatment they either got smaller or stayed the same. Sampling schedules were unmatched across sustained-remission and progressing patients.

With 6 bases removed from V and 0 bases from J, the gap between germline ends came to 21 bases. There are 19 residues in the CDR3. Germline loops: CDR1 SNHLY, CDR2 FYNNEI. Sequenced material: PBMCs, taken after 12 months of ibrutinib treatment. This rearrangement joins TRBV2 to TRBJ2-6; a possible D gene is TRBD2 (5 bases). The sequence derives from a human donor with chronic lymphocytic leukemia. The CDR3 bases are TGTGCCAGCAGGAAGAACATAGCGAGTCCCCGCTCTGGGGCCAACGTCCTGACTTTC. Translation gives CASRKNIASPRSGANVLTF. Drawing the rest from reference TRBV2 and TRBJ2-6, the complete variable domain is EPEVTQTPSHQVTQMGQEVILRCVPISNHLYFYWYRQILGQKVEFLVSFYNNEISEKSEIFDDQFSVERPDGSNFTLKIRSTKLEDSAMYFCASRKNIASPRSGANVLTFGAGSRLTVL.